This TCR beta chain originates from a study of cytomegalovirus exposure and HLA in healthy donors. Whole-study results and caveats: It was 150 to 200 TCR beta chains that were listed as cytomegalovirus-associated.

Comments on this clone: What it binds is not known.

Healthy bone marrow donors made up the donor group. After removal of 4 bases from V and 4 bases from J, the junction contained 6 bases not matched to a gene. This CDR3 comprises 15 residues. CDR1 and CDR2 (germline): MNHEY, SMNVEV (reference sequence). Primers: 60 Vbeta forward and 13 Jbeta reverse. Data came from immunoSEQ multiplex PCR; TCRdb stores just in-frame clones and leaves some out. The sample has about 140,000 clones, around four fifths seen once; the top ten hold 1.4%. The sample consisted of PBMCs. This chain links TRBV27 with TRBJ2-1; 8 bases agree with TRBD1. The TCR was taken from a man aged 25 to 40 in good health and CMV-seropositive. CDR3 bases: TGTGCCAGCAGTTCCCGGACAGGGCCTTACAATGAGCAGTTCTTC. Its translation is CASSSRTGPYNEQFF.